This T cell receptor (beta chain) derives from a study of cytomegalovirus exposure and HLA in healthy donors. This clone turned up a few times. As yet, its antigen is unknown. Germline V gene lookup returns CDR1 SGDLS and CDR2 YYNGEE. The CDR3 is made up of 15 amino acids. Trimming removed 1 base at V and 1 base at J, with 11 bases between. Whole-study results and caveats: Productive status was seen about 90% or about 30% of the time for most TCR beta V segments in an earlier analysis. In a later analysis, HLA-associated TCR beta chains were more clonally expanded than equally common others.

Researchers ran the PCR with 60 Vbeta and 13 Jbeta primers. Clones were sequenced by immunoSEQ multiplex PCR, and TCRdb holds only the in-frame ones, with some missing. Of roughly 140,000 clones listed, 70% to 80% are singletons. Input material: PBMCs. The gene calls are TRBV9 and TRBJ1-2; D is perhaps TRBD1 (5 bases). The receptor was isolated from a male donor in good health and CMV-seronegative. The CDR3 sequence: CASSVSQDLNYGYTF. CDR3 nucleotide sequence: TGTGCCAGCAGCGTATCACAGGACCTTAACTATGGCTACACCTTC. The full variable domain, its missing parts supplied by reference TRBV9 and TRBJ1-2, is DSGVTQTPKHLITATGQRVTLRCSPRSGDLSVYWYQQSLDQGLQFLIQYYNGEERAKGNILERFSAQQFPDLHSELNLSSLELGDSALYFCASSVSQDLNYGYTFGSGTRLTVV.